In its sample, the clone carrying this T cell receptor beta chain was seen many times. The V gene lost 6 bases and the J gene lost 3 bases, with 17 bases spanning the gap. Germline V gene lookup returns CDR1 SEHNR and CDR2 FQNEAQ (reference sequence). The CDR3 spans 15 residues. This entry comes from a study of molecular identifiers for immune sequencing clone quantification. TCRdb re-analysed the PCR reads in MiXCR, keeping a single row per CDR3 protein. This table holds about 640,000 distinct CDR3 sequences, less than 20% found once. The rearrangement links TRBV7-9 to TRBJ1-1; D call uncertain. This receptor was identified in a human donor in good health. Some libraries in this study had Jurkat cell RNA spiked in. The material sequenced was naive CD8+ T cells from blood, with Jurkat cell RNA spiked in. Specified subset: FACS-sorted CD8+CD4-CCR7+CD45RA+ naive T cells. The CDR3 DNA sequence: TGTGCCAGCAGTCCAGCCCCGCGGTATGACACTGAAGCTTTCTTT. Protein: CASSPAPRYDTEAFF. Combining the CDR3 with reference TRBV7-9 and TRBJ1-1 gives the whole variable domain DTGVSQNPRHKITKRGQNVTFRCDPISEHNRLYWYRQTLGQGPEFLTYFQNEAQLEKSRLLSDRFSAERPKGSFSTLEIQRTEQGDSAMYLCASSPAPRYDTEAFFGQGTRLTVV.